This passage covers 5 T cell receptor beta chains from one sample sequenced in a study of blood T cell repertoires in COVID-19. Profiling relied on immunoSEQ multiplex PCR, and the TCRdb table lists in-frame clones only, not all of them. The sample holds some 100,000 clones, roughly nine tenths seen once. Sequencing was done on a sample of peripheral blood. All receptors derive from a woman in her 70s with acute or convalescent COVID-19.

The rearrangement uses TRBV5-1 and TRBJ1-4; TRBD1 aligns across 7 bases. After removal of 2 bases from V and 4 bases from J, the junction contained 5 bases not matched to a gene. The CDR3 loop spans 15 amino acids. Germline CDR1 reads SGHRS; CDR2 reads YFSETQ. The CDR3 DNA reads as TGCGCCAGCAGCTTAGCCGGGACAGATAATGAAAAACTGTTTTTT. Amino acids: CASSLAGTDNEKLFF.

The chain is built from TRBV6-6 and TRBJ2-7; D perhaps matches TRBD1 (6 bases). Trimming pared 6 bases from V and 7 bases from J, leaving 22 bases between. This CDR3 contains 15 residues. Germline-derived CDR1 and CDR2 are MNHNY and SVGAGI (reference sequence). The DNA of the CDR3 is TGTGCCAGCAGCCGCGTCCTCCCGGGACAATATGAGCAGTACGTC. It is translated as CASSRVLPGQYEQYV.

The chain joins TRBV5-1 to TRBJ2-7, with D unclear. Per the germline V gene, CDR1 is SGHRS and CDR2 is YFSETQ. Trimming shortened V by 3 bases and J by 3 bases, and 10 bases separated the two germline ends. The CDR3 has 13 residues. The CDR3 sequence: CASSSLSSYEQYF. CDR3 DNA sequence: TGCGCCAGCAGCTCTCTATCTAGCTACGAGCAGTACTTC.

The CDR3 DNA sequence: TGTGCCAGCAGCTTGGAATCCAGGCCACAAGAGACCCAGTACTTC. It specifies CASSLESRPQETQYF. The gene calls are TRBV5-5 and TRBJ2-5, with D unresolved. This CDR3 has 15 residues. The V gene lost 0 bases and the J gene lost 2 bases, with 11 bases spanning the gap. Germline values: CDR1 SGHKS, CDR2 YYEKEE (reference sequence).

The chain combines TRBV5-1 with TRBJ2-3, with 8 bases aligning to TRBD1. Trimming at V came to 0 bases and at J to 2 bases, leaving 5 bases not matched to a gene. The CDR3 runs 16 residues. Germline assignment: CDR1 SGHRS and CDR2 YFSETQ. The CDR3 reads CASSLGTGRVTDTQYF. CDR3 nucleotides: TGCGCCAGCAGCTTGGGGACAGGGAGAGTCACAGATACGCAGTATTTT.